What follows are 22 T cell receptor beta chains derived from one specimen sequenced in a study of regulatory T cells in long-lasting Graves disease. The time point is: persistent/refractory GD, antithyroid drugs over 5 years with positive TRAb. Preparation of the TCR library used RNA extracted from PBMCs. Through Arm-PCR of CDR3 regions and iRepertoire HTBI primers, TCR beta libraries were built. TCRdb itself ran the multiplex PCR reads through MiXCR, one entry per CDR3 protein. Of a few hundred thousand distinct CDR3 sequences in the sample, 20% to 25% are singletons; the top ten hold 7.1%. Source: peripheral blood mononuclear cells (PBMCs), taken when the disease was refractory, from a patient treated with antithyroid drugs. These receptors came from a female donor with Graves disease.

Many counts were recorded for this clonotype. The chain links TRBV28 to TRBJ2-7; D possibly corresponds to TRBD2 (6 bases). CDR1 is MDHEN, CDR2 SYDVKM, per germline. The V and J ends lost 3 bases and 3 bases respectively, with 18 bases between them. CDR3 length: 16 amino acids. The CDR3: CASSFLRGKGRYEQYF. The DNA for the CDR3 is TGTGCCAGCAGTTTCCTCCGGGGGAAGGGTCGCTACGAGCAGTACTTC. Complete variable domain (other parts from reference TRBV28 and TRBJ2-7): DVKVTQSSRYLVKRTGEKVFLECVQDMDHENMFWYRQDPGLGLRLIYFSYDVKMKEKGDIPEGYSVSREKKERFSLILESASTNQTSMYLCASSFLRGKGRYEQYFGPGTRLTVT.

The chain recombines TRBV5-6 with TRBJ1-5; weak D call: TRBD1 (5 bases). Germline loops: CDR1 SGHDT, CDR2 YYEEEE. V lost 4 bases and J 2 bases, leaving 10 bases between the germline ends. The CDR3 sequence is 14 residues long. This chain's CDR3 is CASSQGPGNQPQHF. In nucleotides, the CDR3 is TGTGCCAGCAGCCAGGGTCCAGGCAATCAGCCCCAGCATTTT.

This clonotype has only a few counts. The V call is TRBV7-9, the J call TRBJ2-7; D unclear. Germline values: CDR1 SEHNR, CDR2 FQNEAQ (reference sequence). The V end was cut by 5 bases, the J end by 1 base, with 6 bases between. The CDR3 is made up of 12 amino acids. The chain's CDR3 is CASSAESYEQYF. CDR3 DNA sequence: TGTGCCAGCAGCGCCGAATCCTACGAGCAGTACTTC.

This clonotype showed up many times. V is TRBV28 and J is TRBJ1-4; 10 bases are a match to TRBD1. Germline V gene data show CDR1 as MDHEN and CDR2 as SYDVKM. The CDR3 is 18 amino acids. V was pared by 6 bases and J by 2 bases, with 12 bases of the junction left unmatched. The CDR3 nucleotides read TGTGCCAGCAGAGAACTGGGACAGGGGTCTTCGACTAATGAAAAACTGTTTTTT. Its protein is CASRELGQGSSTNEKLFF.

The J gene is TRBJ1-1, the V gene TRBV14; D gene unclear. The V gene lost 4 bases and the J gene lost 4 bases, with 16 bases spanning the gap. Germline V gives CDR1 SGHDN, CDR2 FVKESK. This CDR3 is built from 15 residues. For the CDR3, the DNA is TGTGCCAGCAGCCCCCTGCGGAGCCGGGGCACTGAAGCTTTCTTT. Translation: CASSPLRSRGTEAFF.

The rearrangement uses TRBV19 and TRBJ2-7, with a tentative D call TRBD2 (6 bases). The V and J ends lost 7 bases and 0 bases respectively, with 16 bases between them. The CDR3 has 15 amino acids. Per germline, CDR1 LNHDA and CDR2 SQIVND (reference sequence). Here the CDR3 reads CASTWGEEGSYEQYF. The CDR3 DNA follows: TGTGCCAGTACCTGGGGGGAAGAGGGCTCCTACGAGCAGTACTTC. Together with reference TRBV19 and TRBJ2-7, the CDR3 gives the full variable domain: DGGITQSPKYLFRKEGQNVTLSCEQNLNHDAMYWYRQDPGQGLRLIYYSQIVNDFQKGDIAEGYSVSREKKESFPLTVTSAQKNPTAFYLCASTWGEEGSYEQYFGPGTRLTVT.

The chain is built from TRBV3-1 and TRBJ2-2, with TRBD1 matching 10 bases. Germline V gene data show CDR1 as LGHDT and CDR2 as YNNKEL (reference sequence). With V trimmed by 2 bases and J by 5 bases, 5 bases remained unmatched. CDR3 length: 16 amino acids. The CDR3 sequence is CASSQSDRGLTGELFF. Written as DNA, the CDR3 is TGTGCCAGCAGCCAAAGTGACAGGGGGCTAACCGGGGAGCTGTTTTTT.

This clonotype was seen a handful of times. The chain recombines TRBV5-1 with TRBJ2-7; 9 bases map to TRBD1. V shed 6 bases and J 2 bases; nucleotides not matched to a gene: 9. The germline CDR1 and CDR2 sequences are SGHRS and YFSETQ. The CDR3 length is 15 residues. The CDR3 nucleotides read TGCGCCAGCACTTCGCACGGACAGGGGACCTACGAGCAGTACTTC. This sequence encodes CASTSHGQGTYEQYF.

The V call is TRBV6-2 or TRBV6-3, the J call TRBJ2-5; D tentatively reads TRBD1 or TRBD2 (6 bases each). The ends were cut back, 3 bases at V and 1 base at J, with 15 bases in the middle. There are 16 residues in the CDR3. The V gene's germline CDR1 is MNHEY and CDR2 SVGEGT. The CDR3 here is CASSYPLKGGQETQYF. The CDR3 DNA reads as TGTGCCAGCAGTTATCCGCTAAAGGGGGGCCAAGAGACCCAGTACTTC.

This clonotype occurred a few times. This chain connects TRBV20-1 to TRBJ1-2; D perhaps matches TRBD1 (5 bases). V lost 0 bases and J lost 8, with 10 bases in between. This CDR3 contains 12 residues. Germline V gene sequence: CDR1 DFQATT, CDR2 SNEGSKA (reference sequence). CDR3 residues: CSAREGLGGYTF. As DNA, the CDR3 is TGCAGTGCTAGAGAGGGGCTTGGGGGCTACACCTTC.

This clonotype was seen repeatedly, ten times or more. V gene TRBV20-1 combines with J gene TRBJ1-1, with D maybe TRBD1 (6 bases). There are 14 residues in the CDR3. V was clipped by 4 bases and J by 0 bases, with 12 bases between them. The germline V gene has CDR1 DFQATT and CDR2 SNEGSKA (reference sequence). The CDR3 loop is CSATSRGLNTEAFF. The CDR3 DNA reads TGCAGTGCTACGAGCAGGGGATTGAACACTGAAGCTTTCTTT.

This clonotype has a count of ten or more. The chain couples TRBV20-1 to TRBJ2-5; D gene ambiguous. The CDR3 length is 14 residues. Germline CDR1 and CDR2: DFQATT and SNEGSKA (reference sequence). V lost 0 bases and J lost 2, with 10 bases in between. The CDR3 here is CSARDVGLQETQYF. CDR3 nucleotide sequence: TGCAGTGCTAGAGATGTGGGTTTACAAGAGACCCAGTACTTC.

V usage is TRBV6-2 or TRBV6-3 and J usage is TRBJ2-7; TRBD2 matches at 7 bases. The CDR3 has 15 residues. V was clipped by 4 bases and J by 6 bases; unmatched bases: 12. Germline values: CDR1 MNHEY, CDR2 SVGEGT. The CDR3: CASSSPPRGDAEQYF. Here the CDR3 DNA reads TGTGCCAGCAGTTCGCCCCCCCGGGGGGACGCCGAGCAGTACTTC.

Many counts were recorded for this clonotype. A read error may produce the germline difference seen at one junction end. The chain carries TRBV24-1 and TRBJ1-1, with 7 bases fitting TRBD1. The germline V gene has CDR1 KGHDR and CDR2 SFDVKD. The CDR3 extends over 12 amino acids. The CDR3 spells CATSDSGTEGFF. CDR3 nucleotide sequence: TGTGCCACCAGTGACTCCGGGACAGAAGGTTTCTTT.

In its sample, this clonotype was seen many times. This chain uses TRBV6-1 with TRBJ2-5; D is ambiguous. Trimming removed 2 bases at V and 1 base at J, with 5 bases between. Per germline, CDR1 MNHNS and CDR2 SASEGT. CDR3 length equals 13 residues. For the CDR3, the DNA is TGTGCCAGCAGTGAAAGCTTCCAAGAGACCCAGTACTTC. Residues: CASSESFQETQYF.

Regarding this clonotype: A junction boundary mismatches the germline segment, possibly from a read error. The chain carries TRBV28 and TRBJ2-3; 11 nucleotides agree with TRBD2. Per the germline V gene, CDR1 is MDHEN and CDR2 is SYDVKM. The CDR3 runs to 15 residues. The CDR3 sequence is CGSGQTSGRGDTQYF. The CDR3 DNA is TGTGGCAGCGGACAAACTAGCGGGAGAGGGGATACGCAGTATTTT.

V usage is TRBV19 and J usage is TRBJ1-6; D not certain. CDR1 and CDR2 (germline): LNHDA, SQIVND (reference sequence). Between the trimmed V and J ends, which lost 6 bases and 7 bases, there was a span of 7 bases. The CDR3 runs 12 residues. The CDR3 bases are TGTGCCAGTAGCCGGATCAATTCACCCCTCCACTTT. It translates to CASSRINSPLHF.

This clonotype was counted only a few times. The chain combines TRBV30 with TRBJ1-2; no definite D call. The germline CDR1 and CDR2 sequences are GTSNPN and SVGIG (reference sequence). The CDR3 has 13 residues. The V end was cut by 6 bases, the J end by 5 bases, with 16 bases between. Here the CDR3 DNA reads TGTGCCTGCTCCCGGAACTGGGAGTATGGCTACACCTTC. It is translated as CACSRNWEYGYTF.

The chain is built from TRBV5-8 and TRBJ2-4; D remains unclear. The V gene's germline CDR1 is SGHTS and CDR2 YDEGEE. The CDR3 runs 13 residues. Trimming removed 1 base from V and 6 bases from J, with 8 bases in between. DNA for the CDR3: TGTGCCAGCAGCTTGCGATGGGGAAACATTCAGTACTTC. It is translated as CASSLRWGNIQYF.

The table lists this clonotype with many counts. The genes are TRBV2 and TRBJ2-7; TRBD1 agrees at 8 bases. The V and J ends lost 7 bases and 4 bases, in that order; junction bases with no gene match: 9. Germline V gene data show CDR1 as SNHLY and CDR2 as FYNNEI. This CDR3 contains 14 residues. In DNA, the CDR3 is TGTGCCAGCAAACCGACAGGGGTCGGATACGAGCAGTACTTC. Its translation is CASKPTGVGYEQYF.

This clonotype was seen at least ten times. The chain carries TRBV12-3 or TRBV12-4 and TRBJ2-7; 13 bases are shared with TRBD2. V gave up 5 bases and J gave up 5 bases; unmatched junction bases: 6. This CDR3 is built from 15 residues. In DNA, the CDR3 is TGTGCCAGCAGTCCACAGGGGACTAGCGGGGACGAGCAGTACTTC. It specifies CASSPQGTSGDEQYF.

This clonotype was found many times. V is TRBV12-3 or TRBV12-4 and J is TRBJ1-2; TRBD1 aligns across 8 bases. Losses at the gene ends were 5 bases for V and 12 bases for J; bases not matched to a gene: 5. The CDR3 totals 11 residues. The chain's CDR3 is CASSEQGANTF. CDR3 bases: TGTGCCAGCAGTGAGCAGGGGGCGAACACCTTC.